These T cell receptor beta chains were read from a single sample in a study of control samples from healthy donors and cancer patients. Only in-frame clones appear in the TCRdb table, and some are missing; sequencing was by immunoSEQ multiplex PCR. The sample has about 97,000 clones, approximately 90% seen once. Sequencing input: blood. The receptors stem from a man younger than 45 in good health. The CDR3 runs from the conserved cysteine through the conserved F or W. The D gene is left open where the match is weak. The size of a clone is reported for some rows only, either as once, few or many, or as a class for expanded clones.

>NA|TRBJ1-3|TRBV5-4|NA
CASSPGYSGNTIYF
TGTGCCAGCAGCCCTGGGTACTCTGGAAACACCATATATTTT
>NA|TRBJ1-5|TRBV28|NA
CASSFFASNQPQHF
TGTGCCAGCAGTTTCTTTGCGAGCAATCAGCCCCAGCATTTT
>NA|TRBJ1-1|TRBV18|NA
CASSPTQDGFLAFF
TGTGCCAGCTCACCGACCCAAGACGGGTTTCTGGCTTTCTTT
>NA|TRBJ1-6|TRBV12-3/TRBV12-4|NA
CASSGSPNSPLHF
TGTGCCAGCAGTGGGTCACCTAATTCACCCCTCCACTTT
>NA|TRBJ1-5|TRBV18|NA
CASSPGGTSGGNQPQHF
TGTGCCAGCTCACCGGGTGGGACTTCTGGAGGCAATCAGCCCCAGCATTTT
>NA|TRBJ2-2|TRBV2|TRBD2
CASKRSGSPTGELFF
TGTGCCAGCAAGCGTAGCGGGAGTCCAACCGGGGAGCTGTTTTTT
>NA|TRBJ2-3|TRBV5-5|TRBD2
CASSFSGMVTDTQYF
TGTGCCAGCAGCTTTAGCGGGATGGTCACAGATACGCAGTATTTT
>once|TRBJ1-1|TRBV9|NA
CASSVGHLNTEAFF
TGTGCCAGCAGCGTAGGCCACTTGAACACTGAAGCTTTCTTT
>NA|TRBJ2-1|TRBV23-1|NA
CASSQSNKGLSEQFF
TGCGCCAGCAGTCAATCCAACAAGGGGCTAAGTGAGCAGTTCTTC
>NA|TRBJ2-2|TRBV12-3/TRBV12-4|NA
CATDQATGELFF
TGTGCCACCGACCAGGCGACCGGGGAGCTGTTTTTT
>few|TRBJ1-3|TRBV19|NA
CASSVGNTIYF
TGTGCCAGCAGTGTTGGAAACACCATATATTTT
>NA|TRBJ1-2|TRBV6-5|NA
CASSYAAGHNGYTF
TGTGCCAGCAGTTACGCGGCAGGGCATAATGGCTACACCTTC
>NA|TRBJ1-2|TRBV5-1|TRBD1
CASTKTGTGDYGYTF
TGCGCCAGCACGAAAACCGGGACAGGGGACTATGGCTACACCTTC
>NA|TRBJ1-5|TRBV28|TRBD1
CASSLSQGANQPQHF
TGTGCCAGCAGTTTATCCCAGGGGGCAAATCAGCCCCAGCATTTT
>NA|TRBJ1-4|TRBV6-5|TRBD1
CASSYATGGDEKLFF
TGTGCCAGCAGTTACGCAACAGGGGGCGATGAAAAACTGTTTTTT
>NA|TRBJ1-1|TRBV28|NA
CASSSTGLGGTEAFF
TGTGCCAGCAGTTCAACAGGGCTAGGTGGAACTGAAGCTTTCTTT
>NA|TRBJ1-2|TRBV9|NA
CASSVAAGPATF
TGTGCCAGCAGCGTAGCGGCAGGTCCAGCCACCTTC